The sequence of this TCR beta chain was determined in a study of OX40 agonist ivuxolimab in advanced cancers. Study context: Ivuxolimab, an antibody acting as an agonist of OX40 (CD134), was used to treat patients. Three patients showed partial responses: one hepatocellular carcinoma and two cutaneous melanoma cases. Points from the study as a whole: CD8+ T cells showed, on average, more clonal expansion than CD4+ cells.

TCRdb's table, derived via immunoSEQ multiplex PCR, lists solely in-frame clones and lacks some. Of some 77,000 clones in the sample, over 85% were seen once. Sampling times: baseline, cycle 4 day 1, cycle 7 day 1. In the case of this clone: The antigen is not known.

The sequence was collected from an adult with an advanced solid tumor such as melanoma, head and neck, liver or kidney cancer. This specimen consisted of CD4+ or CD8+ T cells sorted from blood, obtained in a trial of the OX40 agonist ivuxolimab.

The CDR3 DNA sequence: TGTGCCAGCAGCCGGGGGGCGAACACCGGGGAGCTGTTTTTT. Its translation is CASSRGANTGELFF. The V gene is TRBV5-5, the J gene TRBJ2-2; 7 bases are shared with TRBD2. This CDR3 has 14 amino acids. With V trimmed by 4 bases and J by 0 bases, 0 bases remained unmatched. In germline, CDR1 is SGHKS, CDR2 YYEKEE (reference sequence).